The 2 T cell receptor beta chains below all came from one sample that was sequenced in a study of cytomegalovirus exposure and HLA in healthy donors. PCR was performed using 60 Vbeta and 13 Jbeta primers. The table came from immunoSEQ multiplex PCR; TCRdb's copy has only in-frame clones and leaves some out. The data contain under 200,000 clones, 70% to 80% of them seen just once; the ten biggest clones take up approximately 2.4%. The sample consisted of PBMCs. The receptors shown here come from a woman aged 50 to 65 in good health and CMV-seronegative.

The chain combines TRBV11-3 with TRBJ2-1; 8 nucleotides agree with TRBD2. The CDR3 loop spans 17 amino acids. V trimming: 0 bases; J trimming: 4 bases; junction bases outside the gene matches: 8. Germline CDR1 SGHNT, CDR2 YENEEA. This CDR3 is CASSLDRFGREYNEQFF. The CDR3 DNA reads TGTGCCAGCAGCTTAGATCGATTCGGGAGGGAGTACAATGAGCAGTTCTTC.

The chain carries TRBV27 and TRBJ1-6; maybe TRBD1 (6 bases). The CDR3 consists of 13 residues. Looked up from germline, CDR1 is MNHEY and CDR2 is SMNVEV (reference sequence). Deletions cut 1 base from V and 12 bases from J, with 10 bases between. The CDR3 sequence is CASSLLQGKPLHF. The CDR3 DNA follows: TGTGCCAGCAGTTTATTGCAGGGGAAACCCCTCCACTTT.